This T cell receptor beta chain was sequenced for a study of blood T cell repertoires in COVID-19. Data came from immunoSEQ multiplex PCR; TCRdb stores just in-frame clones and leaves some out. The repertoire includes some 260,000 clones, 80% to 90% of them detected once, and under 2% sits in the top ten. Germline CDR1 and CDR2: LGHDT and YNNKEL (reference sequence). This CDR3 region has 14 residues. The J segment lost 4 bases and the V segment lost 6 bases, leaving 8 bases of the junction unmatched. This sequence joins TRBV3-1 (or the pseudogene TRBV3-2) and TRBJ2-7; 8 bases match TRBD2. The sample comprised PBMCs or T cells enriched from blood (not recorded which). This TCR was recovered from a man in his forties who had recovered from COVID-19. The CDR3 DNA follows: TGTGCCAGCAGTACGGGACTAGGGCTTTACGAGCAGTACTTC. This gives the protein CASSTGLGLYEQYF.